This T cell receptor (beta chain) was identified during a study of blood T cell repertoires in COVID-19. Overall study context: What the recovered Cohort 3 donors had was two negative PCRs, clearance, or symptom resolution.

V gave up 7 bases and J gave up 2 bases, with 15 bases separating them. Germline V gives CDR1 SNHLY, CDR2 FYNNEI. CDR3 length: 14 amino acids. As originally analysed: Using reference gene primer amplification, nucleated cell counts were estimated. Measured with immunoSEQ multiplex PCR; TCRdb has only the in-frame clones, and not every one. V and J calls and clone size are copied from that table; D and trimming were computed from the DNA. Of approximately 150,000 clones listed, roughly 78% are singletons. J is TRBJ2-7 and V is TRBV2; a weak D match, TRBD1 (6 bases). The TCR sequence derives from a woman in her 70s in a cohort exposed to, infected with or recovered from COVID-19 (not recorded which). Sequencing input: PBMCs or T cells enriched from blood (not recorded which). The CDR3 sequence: CASKTGRGAYEQYF. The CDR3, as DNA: TGTGCCAGCAAAACGGGCAGGGGAGCCTACGAGCAGTACTTC. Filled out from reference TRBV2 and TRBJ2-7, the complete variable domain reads EPEVTQTPSHQVTQMGQEVILRCVPISNHLYFYWYRQILGQKVEFLVSFYNNEISEKSEIFDDQFSVERPDGSNFTLKIRSTKLEDSAMYFCASKTGRGAYEQYFGPGTRLTVT.